This T cell receptor beta chain was identified during a study of response to subunit inactivated influenza vaccine (dated by TCRdb to 2016 to 2018). Context from the whole study: Deep quantitative profiling of the T cell receptor repertoire was used in the study to follow responses to a trivalent subunit inactivated influenza vaccine. General study outcomes and caveats: The authors suggested that each seasonal influenza vaccination may recruit only a limited number of new T cells.

This clonotype showed up just once. What antigen it recognizes has not been identified. It has no much larger one-base neighbor in the sample; base qualities were not kept. One read alone makes for weak evidence. The library was obtained by RT-PCR. These reads were obtained on an Illumina HiSeq 2500. TCRdb itself trimmed the public reads at Q25 with fastp, ran MiXCR and retained productive beta chains. Entries are consolidated by CDR3 protein sequence, retaining the most common genes and DNA. The sample table shows about 520,000 distinct CDR3 sequences, and under 8.5% are seen once. Approximately 14% of the sample is held by the ten biggest clonotypes. The receptor comes from a man between 50 and 75 years old who received an inactivated influenza vaccine. Donor details come from another sample of the same person, matched by shared clones. The sequencing here drew on PBMCs from blood, taken around 2 years after vaccination.

At the DNA level, the sequence is TGCAGTGGTAGGGATCCGGGCCGCTGGCAATTCACGGAAGAGACCCAGTACTTC. Translated, it reads CSGRDPGRWQFTEETQYF. Recombination joined TRBV20-1 with TRBJ2-5; no D segment can be confidently identified. At the junction V is shortened by 7 bases and J by 3 bases, with 30 bases in between. From its cysteine to its phenylalanine, the CDR3 spans 18 amino acids. CDR3 DNA only is kept here, 54 bases in frame from base 1. Sequences DFQATT (CDR1) and SNEGSKA (CDR2) are obtained from the germline V gene (reference sequence).